Listed below are T cell receptor beta chains from one sample, sequenced in a study of Tregs in tolerant kidney transplant recipients. Here immunoSEQ multiplex PCR was the method, and the copy in TCRdb shows in-frame clones only, minus some. The repertoire holds approximately 98,000 clones, with around 89% as singletons. The sample consisted of CD4+ T cells from blood, taken before the transplant. The receptors were gathered from a human donor who received a combined kidney and bone marrow transplant. Both conserved end residues are part of each CDR3. Fields, in order: D gene, V gene, clone size, J gene, CDR3 protein, CDR3 DNA. The D gene is left open where the match is weak. Where a row states a size, it is once, few, many or the class of an expanded clone; other rows omit it.

>TRBD1|TRBV6-6|.|TRBJ1-5
CASSHSGTENQPQHF
TGTGCCAGCAGTCATTCTGGGACAGAGAATCAGCCCCAGCATTTT
>TRBD2|TRBV7-2|.|TRBJ2-7
CASSLEGASGNYEQYF
TGTGCCAGCAGCTTAGAAGGGGCTAGCGGGAACTACGAGCAGTACTTC
>.|TRBV6-1|.|TRBJ2-1
CASTPRMDEQFF
TGTGCCAGCACCCCGAGAATGGATGAGCAGTTCTTC
>.|TRBV6-6|.|TRBJ1-3
CASTRLAGNTIYF
TGTGCCAGCACCCGACTAGCCGGAAACACCATATATTTT
>.|TRBV27|.|TRBJ1-2
CASSPLAGGISGYTF
TGTGCCAGCAGTCCTCTAGCGGGGGGTATAAGTGGCTACACCTTC
>TRBD1|TRBV18|.|TRBJ2-7
CASSQGASNEQYF
TGTGCCAGCTCCCAGGGGGCGAGCAACGAGCAGTACTTC
>TRBD1|TRBV5-6|.|TRBJ1-5
CASSSGDRPNQPQHF
TGTGCCAGCAGCTCCGGGGACAGGCCGAATCAGCCCCAGCATTTT
>.|TRBV4-1|.|TRBJ2-3
CASSRAGRTDTQYF
TGCGCCAGCAGCCGGGCGGGGCGCACAGATACGCAGTATTTT
>TRBD2|TRBV4-2|.|TRBJ2-5
CASSSRLAGSQETQYF
TGTGCCAGCAGCTCCCGACTAGCGGGGAGCCAAGAGACCCAGTACTTC
>.|TRBV29-1|.|TRBJ2-3
CSGKLRSAQYF
TGCAGCGGCAAACTGAGGTCGGCGCAGTATTTT
>TRBD2|TRBV6-5|.|TRBJ2-1
CASSSLAGRQFF
TGTGCCAGCAGTTCACTAGCGGGACGGCAGTTCTTC
>.|TRBV19|.|TRBJ1-1
CASSILGDEAFF
TGTGCCAGTAGTATATTAGGGGATGAAGCTTTCTTT
>.|TRBV18|once|TRBJ2-1
CASSPPISGMQFF
TGTGCCAGCTCACCACCGATTAGCGGAATGCAGTTCTTC
>TRBD1|TRBV7-6|.|TRBJ1-2
CASSPGQAYYGYTF
TGTGCCAGCAGCCCTGGACAGGCATACTATGGCTACACCTTC
>TRBD2|TRBV5-1|.|TRBJ2-3
CASSTTTGGGDTQYF
TGCGCCAGCAGCACCACTACGGGAGGTGGAGATACGCAGTATTTT
>TRBD1|TRBV5-6|.|TRBJ2-7
CASSQGQGLGYEQYF
TGTGCCAGCAGCCAGGGACAGGGATTAGGATACGAGCAGTACTTC
>.|TRBV20-1|.|TRBJ2-5
CSAREGETQYF
TGCAGTGCTAGGGAGGGGGAGACCCAGTACTTC
>TRBD1|TRBV11-3|.|TRBJ2-4
CASSYPPGTGDLKNIQYF
TGTGCCAGCAGCTACCCCCCCGGGACAGGGGACCTCAAAAACATTCAGTACTTC
>TRBD2|TRBV5-5|.|TRBJ2-5
CASSLFGLAGVVETQYF
TGTGCCAGCAGCTTGTTTGGACTAGCGGGTGTCGTAGAGACCCAGTACTTC
>.|TRBV6-1|.|TRBJ1-5
CASSEGQKSNQPQHF
TGTGCCAGCAGTGAAGGACAGAAGAGCAATCAGCCCCAGCATTTT
>.|TRBV5-1|.|TRBJ2-2
CASSLQENTGELFF
TGCGCCAGCAGCTTACAGGAGAACACCGGGGAGCTGTTTTTT
>TRBD1|TRBV2|.|TRBJ1-4
CASTTTGMSEKLFF
TGTGCCAGCACCACGACAGGGATGAGTGAAAAACTGTTTTTT
>TRBD1|TRBV5-1|.|TRBJ2-7
CASSLDPTGSGEQYF
TGCGCCAGCAGCTTGGACCCGACAGGGTCGGGCGAGCAGTACTTC
>.|TRBV5-1|.|TRBJ1-1
CASRTAILENTEAFF
TGCGCCTCTAGGACAGCCATCCTCGAGAACACTGAAGCTTTCTTT
>TRBD1|TRBV10-1|.|TRBJ1-2
CASSPDRGHGYTF
TGCGCCAGCAGTCCGGACAGGGGGCATGGCTACACCTTC
>TRBD2|TRBV7-2|.|TRBJ2-2
CASSSGTSGYTGELFF
TGTGCCAGCAGCTCCGGGACTAGCGGTTACACCGGGGAGCTGTTTTTT
>TRBD1|TRBV5-1|.|TRBJ1-1
CASSQTGYTEAFF
TGCGCCAGCAGCCAGACAGGGTACACTGAAGCTTTCTTT
>.|TRBV29-1|once|TRBJ1-2
CSVALRRGGYTF
TGCAGCGTTGCTCTGCGCCGGGGTGGCTACACCTTC
>TRBD1|TRBV19|.|TRBJ1-3
CASSADRAGNTIYF
TGTGCCAGTAGTGCAGACAGGGCTGGAAACACCATATATTTT
>.|TRBV6-1|once|TRBJ1-4
CASSEDSYNEKLFF
TGTGCCAGCAGTGAGGACAGTTATAATGAAAAACTGTTTTTT
>TRBD1|TRBV5-8|.|TRBJ2-4
CASSTGQGGDIQYF
TGTGCCAGCAGCACGGGACAGGGGGGGGACATTCAGTACTTC
>TRBD2|TRBV2|.|TRBJ2-2
CASSEEGLANTGELFF
TGTGCCAGCAGTGAAGAGGGACTAGCGAACACCGGGGAGCTGTTTTTT
>.|TRBV16|.|TRBJ1-6
CASSRYRFVVDSPLHF
TGTGCCAGCAGCCGGTACCGGTTTGTCGTGGATTCACCCCTCCACTTT
>.|TRBV11-2|.|TRBJ2-7
CASSLDRSGDPYF
TGTGCCAGCAGCTTAGATCGTTCCGGGGATCCGTACTTC
>TRBD1|TRBV7-9|.|TRBJ1-2
CASRPGQGTYGYTF
TGTGCCAGCAGACCAGGACAGGGGACCTATGGCTACACCTTC
>.|TRBV5-4|.|TRBJ2-7
CASSWDGGYEQYF
TGTGCCAGCAGCTGGGACGGGGGCTACGAGCAGTACTTC
>.|TRBV9|few|TRBJ2-7
CASSGPGRDFLYF
TGTGCCAGCAGCGGGCCGGGACGGGACTTTTTGTACTTC
>.|TRBV5-1|few|TRBJ2-2
CASSLAGLATANTGELFF
TGCGCCAGCAGCTTGGCTGGGCTAGCGACTGCGAACACCGGGGAGCTGTTTTTT
>.|TRBV29-1|.|TRBJ1-1
CSVEGGRNTEAFF
TGCAGCGTTGAGGGGGGAAGGAACACTGAAGCTTTCTTT
>TRBD2|TRBV28|.|TRBJ2-1
CASSLPRPGLATNEQFF
TGTGCCAGCAGTTTACCGAGACCGGGACTAGCTACAAATGAGCAGTTCTTC
>TRBD1|TRBV11-2|.|TRBJ2-3
CASSSDRGDTQYF
TGTGCCAGCAGCTCGGACAGGGGAGATACGCAGTATTTT
>.|TRBV6-6|.|TRBJ2-7
CASRLVSGSFYEQYF
TGTGCCAGCAGATTAGTCAGCGGCAGTTTCTACGAGCAGTACTTC